Each of the 8 T cell receptor beta chains below was sequenced from the same sample in a study of T-cell reconstitution after alpha-beta-depleted transplantation in children. TCRbeta library construction was performed incorporating unique molecular identifiers. TCRdb processed the PCR reads anew with MiXCR; each CDR3 protein has one entry. The sample shows over 400,000 distinct CDR3 sequences, approximately 13% of them seen only once. This material consisted of PBMCs from the stem cell graft donor, taken from the stem cell graft. These TCRs come from a human donor who donated a stem cell graft to a child with combined immunodeficiency.

J is TRBJ2-3 and V is TRBV7-2; TRBD1 matches at 7 bases. In germline, CDR1 is SGHTA, CDR2 FQGNSA. V was pared by 2 bases and J by 3 bases, with 5 bases of the junction left unmatched. This CDR3 is built from 15 residues. This CDR3 is CASSLTVQGTDTQYF. CDR3 DNA sequence: TGTGCCAGCAGCTTAACGGTACAGGGGACAGATACGCAGTATTTT.

The chain joins TRBV3-1 to TRBJ1-6; D uncertain. The germline gives CDR1 LGHDT, CDR2 YNNKEL (reference sequence). This CDR3 contains 16 residues. V shed 4 bases and J shed 7 bases, with 17 bases lying between them. The chain's CDR3 is CASSPSVEWPNSPLHF. The CDR3 DNA reads TGTGCCAGCAGCCCCTCGGTGGAGTGGCCGAATTCACCCCTCCACTTT.

Only a few counts were recorded for this clonotype. V gene TRBV2 combines with J gene TRBJ1-5; 10 nucleotides align to TRBD1. The V gene's germline CDR1 is SNHLY and CDR2 FYNNEI. The V gene end was trimmed by 8 bases and the J gene end by 6 bases; junction bases not matched to a gene: 7. The CDR3 extends over 14 amino acids. CDR3 sequence (DNA): TGTGCCAGCGGGGTTGACAGGGGGCTTCAGCCCCAGCATTTT. Amino acids: CASGVDRGLQPQHF.

There are many counts of this clonotype. CDR3 residues: CASSPGPGLFF. CDR3 in DNA: TGTGCCAGCAGCCCGGGGCCGGGACTGTTTTTT. The V and J genes are TRBV12-3 or TRBV12-4 and TRBJ2-2; either TRBD1 or TRBD2 may fit D (5 bases each). The CDR3 contains 11 residues. The germline V and J ends were trimmed by 6 bases and 14 bases, with 13 bases remaining between them.

This rearrangement joins TRBV30 to TRBJ2-1; D is unresolved. V was clipped by 5 bases and J by 6 bases, with 8 bases between them. CDR3 length: 11 amino acids. In germline, CDR1 is GTSNPN, CDR2 SVGIG (reference sequence). CDR3 sequence (DNA): TGTGCCTGGGACCGCCGCAATGAGCAGTTCTTC. Translating it yields CAWDRRNEQFF.

This clonotype was counted a few times. The chain has TRBV28 and TRBJ2-7; TRBD1 matches at 8 bases. The CDR3 totals 15 residues. J lost 5 bases, V lost 6 bases, and 12 bases had no gene match. The germline gives CDR1 MDHEN, CDR2 SYDVKM. CDR3 loop: CASSYRTGSLHEQYF. The CDR3 bases are TGTGCCAGCAGCTATAGGACAGGGAGTCTCCACGAGCAGTACTTC. Filled out from reference TRBV28 and TRBJ2-7, the complete variable domain reads DVKVTQSSRYLVKRTGEKVFLECVQDMDHENMFWYRQDPGLGLRLIYFSYDVKMKEKGDIPEGYSVSREKKERFSLILESASTNQTSMYLCASSYRTGSLHEQYFGPGTRLTVT.

This clonotype showed up just a few times. The chain employs TRBV12-3 or TRBV12-4 and TRBJ2-1; TRBD2 matches 10 bases. J lost 5 bases, V lost 6 bases, and 13 bases had no gene match. The CDR3 is 17 residues long. The DNA for the CDR3 is TGTGCCAGCAGCGCCGGGGGAGCGGGGGGGCCGAACAATGAGCAGTTCTTC. Protein sequence: CASSAGGAGGPNNEQFF.

The chain is built from TRBV7-8 and TRBJ1-5, with D maybe TRBD1 (5 bases). The CDR3 consists of 16 residues. The V gene's germline CDR1 is SGHVS and CDR2 FQNEAQ. Trimming cost V 1 base and J 5 bases, with 15 bases left between them. In nucleotides, the CDR3 is TGTGCCAGCAGCTTAGGGGTGTTGGAGGGGTATCAGCCCCAGCATTTT. It yields the protein CASSLGVLEGYQPQHF. Full variable domain (remainder filled in from reference TRBV7-8 and TRBJ1-5): GAGVSQSPRYKVAKRGQDVALRCDPISGHVSLFWYQQALGQGPEFLTYFQNEAQLDKSGLPSDRFFAERPEGSVSTLKIQRTQQEDSAVYLCASSLGVLEGYQPQHFGDGTRLSIL.